A selection of T cell receptor beta chains follows, all from one sample in a study of cytomegalovirus exposure and HLA in healthy donors. TCRdb's table, derived via immunoSEQ multiplex PCR, lists solely in-frame clones and lacks some. The sample consists of 70,000 to 90,000 clones, roughly 75% of them appearing once. Material: PBMCs. All receptors come from a man aged 60 to 75 in good health and CMV-seronegative. Each CDR3 is given with its conserved first and last residue. D genes are given only for firm matches. Only part of the rows carry a size: once, few, many, or a class if the clone is expanded.

V,size,D,J,DNA,CDR3
TRBV28,-,-,TRBJ2-7,TGTGCCAGCAGTTTAAATCAGGGGCGCTACGAGCAGTACTTC,CASSLNQGRYEQYF
TRBV7-9,once,-,TRBJ1-5,TGTGCCAGCAGCCCAGAGGGTCAGCCCCAGCATTTT,CASSPEGQPQHF
TRBV30,-,-,TRBJ1-1,TGTGCCTGGAGTGTTCTAGGGGCAGGACCCCTGGACACTGAAGCTTTCTTT,CAWSVLGAGPLDTEAFF
TRBV27,-,-,TRBJ1-2,TGTGCCAGCAGGGAACGGTTGGGGAGCAATAACTATGGCTACACCTTC,CASRERLGSNNYGYTF
TRBV5-1,few,-,TRBJ2-3,TGCGCCAGCAGCTTGGACAGGGCCTCAGATACGCAGTATTTT,CASSLDRASDTQYF
TRBV5-5,-,-,TRBJ1-1,TGTGCCAGCAGCTTGGGCGACTGGAACACTGAAGCTTTCTTT,CASSLGDWNTEAFF
TRBV4-1,-,-,TRBJ1-1,TGCGCCAGCAGCCAAGATCCCCCGCCAGAAGACACTGAAGCTTTCTTT,CASSQDPPPEDTEAFF
TRBV7-9,-,TRBD2,TRBJ2-7,TGTGCCAGCAGCCGGGGGACTAACTACGAGCAGTACTTC,CASSRGTNYEQYF
TRBV5-1,-,TRBD2,TRBJ2-1,TGCGCCAGCAGCGAGACAGCGGGGGGGTCGTACAATGAGCAGTTCTTC,CASSETAGGSYNEQFF
TRBV19,-,-,TRBJ1-1,TGTGCCAGTAGTATACAGACAGGAACTGAAGCTTTCTTT,CASSIQTGTEAFF
TRBV6-1,-,TRBD1,TRBJ1-6,TGTGCCAGCAGCAAAACCGGGACAGGGAATTCACCCCTCCACTTT,CASSKTGTGNSPLHF
TRBV29-1,-,-,TRBJ1-1,TGCAGCATGGCGAGGGCAATGGGCACTGAAGCTTTCTTT,CSMARAMGTEAFF
TRBV30,few,-,TRBJ1-1,TGTGCCTGGGGACTAGGGAGGAACACTGAAGCTTTCTTT,CAWGLGRNTEAFF
TRBV18,-,-,TRBJ1-4,TGTGCCAGCTCACGAACGGACGGGGGTGAAAAACTGTTTTTT,CASSRTDGGEKLFF
TRBV11-3,-,TRBD1,TRBJ2-3,TGTGCCAGCAGCACGGGACAGGGTTCAGATACGCAGTATTTT,CASSTGQGSDTQYF
TRBV6-6,-,-,TRBJ2-1,TGTGCCAGCAGTTACTCAGGGGGGGCCTTCTACAATGAGCAGTTCTTC,CASSYSGGAFYNEQFF
TRBV15,-,-,TRBJ1-1,TGTGCCACCAGCAGAGGGGGAGGGGTTCTTCGTTTCGCTGAAGCTTTCTTT,CATSRGGGVLRFAEAFF
TRBV7-9,-,TRBD1,TRBJ2-7,TGTTCCAGCAGCTTAGCACAGGGGTTGTACGAGCAGTACTTC,CSSSLAQGLYEQYF
TRBV7-3,-,-,TRBJ2-5,TGTGCCAGCAGCCCACAGGGGGGGCAAGAGACCCAGTACTTC,CASSPQGGQETQYF
TRBV7-6,-,-,TRBJ2-7,TGTGCCAGCAGCCCCGGCAGGGGGGCAGCCTACGAGCAGTACTTC,CASSPGRGAAYEQYF
TRBV5-1,-,-,TRBJ2-2,TGCGCCAGCAGCCCGGCGGGCGGCACCGGGGAGCTGTTTTTT,CASSPAGGTGELFF
TRBV5-1,once,-,TRBJ2-5,TGCGCCAGCAGCTTGGTCGGGGAGACCCAGTACTTC,CASSLVGETQYF
TRBV6-5,-,-,TRBJ2-1,TGTGCCAGCAAAGGAGACCGACGGACCTACAATGAGCAGTTCTTC,CASKGDRRTYNEQFF
TRBV10-3,-,-,TRBJ2-1,TGTGCCATCATGGACAGTTACAATGAGCAGTTCTTC,CAIMDSYNEQFF
TRBV2,few,-,TRBJ1-1,TGTGCCAGAAAATGGAGCACTGAAGCTTTCTTT,CARKWSTEAFF
TRBV9,-,TRBD1,TRBJ2-4,TGTGTCAGCAGCGGAGGAAGCCTAGGGGACAGGGGGTGGATCAAAAACATTCAGTACTTC,CVSSGGSLGDRGWIKNIQYF
TRBV19,-,TRBD1,TRBJ2-3,TGTGCCAGTAGTCGCCCCCCGGGACAGGGGGTAGATACGCAGTATTTT,CASSRPPGQGVDTQYF
TRBV18,-,TRBD1,TRBJ1-2,TGTGCCAGCTCACCACGTTCGGACAGGACATCCTATGGCTACACCTTC,CASSPRSDRTSYGYTF
TRBV12-5,-,-,TRBJ2-3,TGTGCTAGTGGTCCAGGCACAGATACGCAGTATTTT,CASGPGTDTQYF
TRBV18,-,TRBD1,TRBJ1-1,TGTGCCAGCTCATCCGGACAGGAGGAAGCTTTCTTT,CASSSGQEEAFF
TRBV2,-,-,TRBJ2-5,TGTGCCAGCACTTACTTCCAAGAGACCCAGTACTTC,CASTYFQETQYF
TRBV19,few,TRBD1,TRBJ2-7,TGTGCCAGTAGTATCCCTTACTTCCCCACCGGGACAGGGGGGTACGAGCAGTACTTC,CASSIPYFPTGTGGYEQYF
TRBV11-3,-,-,TRBJ2-1,TGTGCCAGCAGCTTAGGCCCTACAGGGAGGGCCTACAATGAGCAGTTCTTC,CASSLGPTGRAYNEQFF
TRBV2,few,-,TRBJ2-5,TGTGCCAGCCTGGCCCATCGAGAGACCCAGTACTTC,CASLAHRETQYF
TRBV7-2,-,-,TRBJ1-2,TGTGCCAGCAGCTTAGTCTCCGGGACAAACTATGGCTACACCTTC,CASSLVSGTNYGYTF
TRBV21-1,-,-,TRBJ2-1,TGTGCCAGCAGCAAAGGGGGACAGGGTTCCCTAGAAAATGAGCAGTTCTTC,CASSKGGQGSLENEQFF
TRBV7-6,-,-,TRBJ1-3,TGTGCCAGCAGCTTTGAGGACAGCTCTGGAAACACCATATATTTT,CASSFEDSSGNTIYF
TRBV29-1,-,-,TRBJ1-2,TGCAGCGTTGGGGACATCGGCTACACCTTC,CSVGDIGYTF
TRBV30,-,-,TRBJ1-3,TGTGCCTGGAGTGTATTCGTGAGGTCGGAGGGCCCTCGAAACACCATATATTTT,CAWSVFVRSEGPRNTIYF
TRBV7-9,-,TRBD2,TRBJ2-2,TGTTCCAGCAGCTTAGCGTTAGCGGGGGTCACCGGGGAGCTGTTTTTT,CSSSLALAGVTGELFF
TRBV2,-,-,TRBJ2-7,TGTGCCAGCAGTGAAGGTCTCGGGGGAGCCTACGAGCAGTACTTC,CASSEGLGGAYEQYF
TRBV5-1,-,-,TRBJ2-7,TGCGCCAGCAGCTTGGCTAGCTCCTACGAGCAGTACTTC,CASSLASSYEQYF
TRBV5-5,-,TRBD2,TRBJ2-5,TGTGCCAGCACCCTACTAGCGGGGGGGCCAGAGACCCAGTACTTC,CASTLLAGGPETQYF
TRBV6-5,-,TRBD1,TRBJ1-2,TGTGCCAGCAACACAAGACAGGGCCGGGGCTACACCTTC,CASNTRQGRGYTF
TRBV19,-,-,TRBJ1-2,TGTGCCAGTACCCCCAGCGGCGTGAGGGAATATGGCTACACCTTC,CASTPSGVREYGYTF
TRBV10-2,-,TRBD2,TRBJ2-1,TGCGCCAGCAGCGCGTGGGCGGGGGACTACAATGAGCAGTTCTTC,CASSAWAGDYNEQFF
TRBV6-5,few,-,TRBJ2-7,TGTGCCAGCAGTTTTACGGGGTCGTTAAACTACGAGCAGTACTTC,CASSFTGSLNYEQYF
TRBV6-6,-,TRBD1,TRBJ1-5,TGTGCCAGCAGTTCCCACACAGGGGGACGTCAGCCCCAGCATTTT,CASSSHTGGRQPQHF
TRBV4-1,-,TRBD1,TRBJ2-1,TGCGCCAGCAGCATCTCCGGGACAGGGTCCTACAATGAGCAGTTCTTC,CASSISGTGSYNEQFF
TRBV9,-,-,TRBJ2-6,TGTGCCAGCAGCGTAGGGAAGAAGGGGGGGTCCGGGGCCAACGTCCTGACTTTC,CASSVGKKGGSGANVLTF
TRBV5-6,-,TRBD2,TRBJ2-1,TGTGCCAGCAGTTACACTAGCGGGGGGCTTCAGGAGCAGTTCTTC,CASSYTSGGLQEQFF
TRBV9,-,TRBD2,TRBJ2-1,TGTGCCAGCAGCCGGACTAGCGGGGGTGCCTACAATGAGCAGTTCTTC,CASSRTSGGAYNEQFF
TRBV11-2,once,-,TRBJ2-7,TGTGCCAGCAGCGCCCGGTCCTACGAGCAGTACTTC,CASSARSYEQYF